This T cell receptor (beta chain) comes out of a study of shared clonotypes between healthy human individuals (dated by TCRdb to about 2020). About the full investigation: The cohort included three men and two women between 18 and 49 years of age. For each donor, CD4 naive and CD4 memory were each given three plates, CD8 naive was given two plates, and CD8 memory was given one plate. To estimate repertoire size and how much clonotypes are shared between individuals, the study performed deep sequencing of blood TCR repertoires from 4 to 6 healthy adults. To increase sequencing depth and limit assay-specific biases, TCR repertoire library preparation and sequencing were carried out by different laboratories using diverse techniques. Between about 0.85 and 8.9 billion PBMCs per donor were obtained by leukapheresis. General findings and caveats noted by the study authors: Larger estimated clonotype richness was generally found for naive subsets than for memory subsets. Approximately 5% of naive CD4, around 3.6% of naive CD8, roughly 2.4% of memory CD4, and about 0.4% of memory CD8 clonotypes were shared across several donors. Clonotypes shared by all four sorted-subset donors showed higher generation probabilities than non-shared clonotypes. Pairwise subsampling led to the expectation that sequencing depth would affect the degree of clonotype sharing among donors. Because the study included only a small number of donors, the genetic and exposure-history diversity represented was limited. Even with the large sequencing depth, rarefaction of the sorted-subset datasets indicated that sequencing was incomplete. Sampling was limited to blood, and TCR repertoires in tissue likely differ from TCR repertoires in blood.

Using the deep immunoSEQ assay, multiplex PCR amplified TCR CDR3 regions from genomic DNA. Genomic DNA extracted from each cell subset was distributed evenly over all wells of several immunoSEQ 96-well plates, and each plate served as one replicate. For sorted subsets, 150 to 250 ng of genomic DNA, equivalent to roughly 33,000 T cell genomes, went into each replicate PCR. Purified libraries were measured with a Qubit 3.0 fluorometer, size-checked on a Bioanalyzer 2100, and measured again with the KAPA Library Quantification kit. Every immunoSEQ 96-well plate was sequenced on a separate single-read 150-cycle Illumina NextSeq 550 flow cell. Concerning the study's data processing: Because the immunoSEQ output held only junctional sequences and lacked quality scores, the filtering could not match the filtering applied to full-length reads. To assign V/J genes and CDR3, sequences were annotated against IMGT germline references using PyIR, a Python wrapper for IgBLAST v1.9. Reads were filtered out if the reads had weak V/J assignments (E-value above 1e-6), no CDR3, stop codons, out-of-frame junctions, or ambiguous translated residues. V3J clonotypes were defined by identical inferred V gene, J gene, and CDR3 amino acid sequence. Percentage overlap between repertoires was calculated by dividing the number of shared unique clonotypes by the size of the smaller repertoire. Three approaches were used to assess repertoire richness: RTK rarefaction, the Chao1 estimator, and Recon v2.1 estimates of unobserved clonotypes. Generation probabilities for all TCRbeta clonotypes obtained by the gDNA method from a handful of donors were computed using OLGA. TCRdb stores this immuneACCESS table with in-frame sequences only. Part of the clones is absent; in the studies checked, under half of the shortfall reflects unresolved V genes, and no reason is known for the rest. V and J calls plus clone size are reproduced from that table; the DNA served to infer D and trimming. The sample has about 2,100,000 clones on record, 85% to 95% of them singletons. Over 1.5% of the sample goes to the ten largest clones.

About this clone: Its recognized antigen is unknown. The input lacks base qualities; no much larger clone sits a single base away.

For the CD8 naive samples, CD45RO-negative cells were positively selected for CCR7, yielding a CD45RA+CCR7+ population from which TemRA cells were excluded. The donors were healthy, HIV-negative adults who had no recently reported acute infections or vaccinations. All donors were Caucasian adults living in Nashville, Tennessee, USA. After blood collection by leukapheresis, PBMCs were isolated using Ficoll-Histopaque density gradient centrifugation and then cryopreserved in the vapor phase of liquid nitrogen. Analytical flow cytometry was used to check the purity and quantity of each magnetically sorted T cell population. Each sorted fraction had its genomic DNA isolated and then quantified by UV absorbance on a Nanodrop 2000c. The source material was naive CD8+ T cells from PBMCs. The cell subset or site label, as the study defines it: CD45RA+CCR7+. The TCR sequence derives from a man between 18 and 29 years old in good health. Some clones in this sample may be carry-over from other donors' samples.

The encoded CDR3 is CASSYSTSGEAFF. The DNA sequence is TGTGCCAGCAGTTACTCGACGTCGGGCGAAGCTTTCTTT. The chain was built from TRBV6-6 and TRBJ1-1; no D gene can be assigned with confidence. Trimming removed 0 bases from V and 8 bases from J, leaving 10 bases between the germline ends. The CDR3 covers 13 residues, taking in both the cysteine and the phenylalanine. This entry keeps only the CDR3 DNA: 39 bases, framed from base 1. CDR1 MNHNY and CDR2 SVGAGI are derived from the germline V gene (reference sequence).